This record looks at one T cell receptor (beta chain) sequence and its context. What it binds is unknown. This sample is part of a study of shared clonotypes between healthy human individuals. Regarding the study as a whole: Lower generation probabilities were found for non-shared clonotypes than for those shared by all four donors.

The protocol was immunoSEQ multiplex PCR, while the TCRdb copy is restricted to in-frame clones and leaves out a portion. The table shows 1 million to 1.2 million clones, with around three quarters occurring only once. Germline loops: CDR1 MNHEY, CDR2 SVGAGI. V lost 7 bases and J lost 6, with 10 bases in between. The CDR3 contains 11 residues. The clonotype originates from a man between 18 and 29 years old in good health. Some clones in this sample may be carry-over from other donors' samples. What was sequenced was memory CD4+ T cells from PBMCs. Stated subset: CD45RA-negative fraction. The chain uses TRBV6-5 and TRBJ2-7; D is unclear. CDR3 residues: CASTHGFEQYF. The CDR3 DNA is TGTGCCAGCACCCACGGATTCGAGCAGTACTTC.